Each of the 20 T cell receptor beta chains below was sequenced from the same sample in a study of breast tumors, draining lymph nodes, adjacent tissues. Breast cancer patients provided tissue from their axillary draining lymph nodes. TCRdb used MiXCR to reprocess the multiplex PCR reads, holding one entry per CDR3 protein. The top ten clones hold over 3.5% of a sample with a few hundred thousand distinct CDR3 sequences, less than 40% of them seen once. The specimen sequenced was axillary lymph node tissue. The receptor source for this set is a female donor with breast cancer. Some clones in this sample may be carry-over from other donors' samples.

The genes are TRBV10-3 and TRBJ1-4, with 7 bases aligning to TRBD1. Germline V gene sequence: CDR1 ENHRY, CDR2 SYGVKD. The CDR3 contains 16 residues. Trimming at V came to 3 bases and at J to 3 bases, leaving 7 bases not matched to a gene. CDR3 region: CAISEARQGPNEKLFF. CDR3 in DNA: TGTGCCATCAGTGAAGCGAGACAGGGACCTAATGAAAAACTGTTTTTT.

Here the CDR3 DNA reads TGTGCCAGCATCCCGGGGCGTGACCAAAACATCCAGTACTTC. It is translated as CASIPGRDQNIQYF. The chain is built from TRBV14 and TRBJ2-5; tentatively, D is TRBD1 or TRBD2 (5 bases each). There are 14 residues in the CDR3. V was cut by 7 bases and J by 10 bases, with 22 bases left in between. Per germline, CDR1 SGHDN and CDR2 FVKESK.

The CDR3 loop reads CASKGLTSPLHF. As DNA, the CDR3 is TGTGCCAGCAAGGGGCTTACTTCACCCCTCCACTTT. This sequence joins TRBV28 and TRBJ1-6; possibly TRBD1 for D (5 bases). CDR3 size: 12 residues. Deletions cut 7 bases from V and 9 bases from J, with 10 bases between. CDR1 and CDR2 (germline): MDHEN, SYDVKM.

This clonotype has a count of ten or more. The chain has TRBV19 and TRBJ2-3, with TRBD1 identical over 8 bases. Germline CDR1 and CDR2: LNHDA and SQIVND (reference sequence). This CDR3 is built from 13 residues. V was pared by 5 bases and J by 13 bases, with 11 bases of the junction left unmatched. CDR3 nucleotides: TGTGCCAGTAGTCCCACAGGACAGGGATTCGAGTATTTT. Encoded protein: CASSPTGQGFEYF.

This clonotype was recorded many times. The rearrangement uses TRBV6-2 or TRBV6-3 and TRBJ2-2; 9 bases are a match to TRBD1. The junction had 10 bases not matched to a gene; V was cut back by 6 bases and J by 8 bases. Germline V gene sequence: CDR1 MNHEY, CDR2 SVGEGT. The CDR3 spans 15 residues. This chain's CDR3 is CASRTWDRVRGELFF. CDR3 in DNA: TGTGCCAGCAGAACTTGGGACAGGGTGCGGGGGGAGCTGTTTTTT.

This clonotype was recorded at least ten times. V is TRBV19 and J is TRBJ2-5, with TRBD2 as a possible D gene (5 bases). CDR3 length: 15 amino acids. Germline values: CDR1 LNHDA, CDR2 SQIVND (reference sequence). V lost 8 bases, J lost 5 bases, and 21 bases lay in between. The CDR3 sequence: CASAYSGLGGETQYF. The DNA for the CDR3 is TGTGCCAGTGCATACTCGGGGTTGGGTGGGGAGACCCAGTACTTC.

This clonotype was seen ten or more times. The rearrangement uses TRBV12-3 or TRBV12-4 and TRBJ2-3, with a weak D call TRBD2 (5 bases). The CDR3 covers 15 residues. The V and J ends lost 4 bases and 0 bases respectively, with 11 bases between them. The DNA for the CDR3 is TGTGCCAGCAGTTCAGTAGCGTCTAGCACAGATACGCAGTATTTT. It specifies CASSSVASSTDTQYF.

This clonotype was seen more than once but under ten times. The V call is TRBV28, the J call TRBJ2-7, with TRBD1 identical over 10 bases. Germline V gene sequence: CDR1 MDHEN, CDR2 SYDVKM. The ends lost 6 bases at V and 5 bases at J; junction bases unmatched: 10. CDR3 length: 15 residues. The CDR3 is CASRSWGQGSNEQYF. In DNA, the CDR3 is TGTGCCAGCAGGTCTTGGGGACAGGGGTCCAACGAGCAGTACTTC.

This clonotype appeared many times. The rearrangement uses TRBV12-3 or TRBV12-4 and TRBJ2-1; 11 bases map to TRBD2. V was clipped by 6 bases and J by 8 bases; unmatched bases: 6. The CDR3 has 14 residues. CDR3 sequence: CASSLTSGVDEQFF. For the CDR3, the DNA is TGTGCCAGCAGCTTGACTAGCGGGGTGGATGAGCAGTTCTTC.

This clonotype appeared many times. DNA for the CDR3: TGTGCCAGCAGCTCCTTCGCGGAGCAGTACTTC. Encoded protein: CASSSFAEQYF. The V gene is TRBV7-2, the J gene TRBJ2-7; D unclear. V was clipped by 4 bases and J by 7 bases, with 8 bases between them. Germline assignment: CDR1 SGHTA and CDR2 FQGNSA. The CDR3 is 11 amino acids.

Ten or more counts support this clonotype. The genes are TRBV10-3 and TRBJ2-2; D is perhaps TRBD2 (6 bases). Per the germline V gene, CDR1 is ENHRY and CDR2 is SYGVKD. The CDR3 is 14 residues long. V lost 7 bases and J 1 base, leaving 10 bases between the germline ends. CDR3 sequence (DNA): TGTGCCATCAAGGAGGGGTTGAACACCGGGGAGCTGTTTTTT. Protein: CAIKEGLNTGELFF.

This clonotype was seen many times. DNA for the CDR3: TGTGCCAGCAGCATCCGACAGGGGGCCTACGAGCAGTACTTC. This gives the protein CASSIRQGAYEQYF. The chain joins TRBV11-3 to TRBJ2-7, with TRBD1 matching 9 bases. Looked up from germline, CDR1 is SGHNT and CDR2 is YENEEA. The V and J ends lost 5 bases and 2 bases, in that order; junction bases with no gene match: 4. This CDR3 contains 14 residues.

Comment on this clonotype: This CDR3 is missing its conserved last phenylalanine or tryptophan, likely due to a read error. Because the CDR3's place on the DNA is in doubt, the DNA is left out and the CDR3 is given as listed by TCRdb. The V and J genes are TRBV5-1 and TRBJ2-6; the listed D gene, TRBD2, was not tested against the DNA. CDR1 SGHRS and CDR2 YFSETQ come from the germline V gene. The CDR3 length equals 10 residues, ends included. CDR3: CASSSSRGTS.

This chain connects TRBV29-1 to TRBJ2-1, with 7 bases matching TRBD2. V gave up 4 bases and J gave up 8 bases; unmatched junction bases: 11. The V gene's germline CDR1 is SQVTM and CDR2 ANQGSEA. This CDR3 is 14 amino acids long. The chain's CDR3 is CSVGGGDLNDEQFF. In DNA, the CDR3 is TGCAGCGTTGGTGGGGGGGACCTCAACGATGAGCAGTTCTTC.

To note about this clonotype: The junction does not match germline at one end; this may be a read error. This sequence joins TRBV6-6 and TRBJ2-3, with D unclear. The CDR3 runs to 12 residues. Germline CDR1 is MNHNY and CDR2 is SVGAGI (reference sequence). The chain's CDR3 is CASSYQEPPQYF. CDR3 DNA sequence: TGTGCCAGCAGTTACCAGGAACCACCGCAATATTTT.

This clonotype appeared a few times. A much larger clone sits a single nucleotide away, making a read error possible. The J gene is TRBJ2-5, the V gene TRBV20-1; a possible D gene is TRBD2 (7 bases). This CDR3 region has 14 residues. The germline V gene encodes CDR1 DFQATT and CDR2 SNEGSKA (reference sequence). The CDR3 DNA reads TGCAGTGCTACCCGGGGGGCACCCCAAGCGACCCAGTACTTC. Protein: CSATRGAPQATQYF.

This clonotype was observed a handful of times. This may be a read error, as it is one base from a much larger clone. The chain carries TRBV6-1 and TRBJ1-6; maybe TRBD1 (5 bases). CDR1 and CDR2 (germline): MNHNS, SASEGT. Trimming pared 5 bases from V and 7 bases from J, leaving 21 bases between. The CDR3 spans 17 residues. CDR3 sequence reads: CASSQVSAGLLNSPLHF. The CDR3 DNA reads as TGTGCCAGCAGTCAAGTATCGGCAGGGTTGCTGAATTCACCCCTCCACTTT.

At least ten counts were recorded for this clonotype. This rearrangement joins TRBV7-9 to TRBJ2-7, with D uncertain. Trimming removed 2 bases from V and 0 bases from J, with 5 bases in between. Germline CDR1 reads SEHNR; CDR2 reads FQNEAQ (reference sequence). The CDR3 has 13 amino acids. The CDR3 sequence: CASSLHSSYEQYF. The CDR3 bases are TGTGCCAGCAGCTTACACAGCTCCTACGAGCAGTACTTC. Combining the CDR3 with reference TRBV7-9 and TRBJ2-7 gives the whole variable domain DTGVSQNPRHKITKRGQNVTFRCDPISEHNRLYWYRQTLGQGPEFLTYFQNEAQLEKSRLLSDRFSAERPKGSFSTLEIQRTEQGDSAMYLCASSLHSSYEQYFGPGTRLTVT.

The rearrangement joins TRBV6-2 or TRBV6-3 to TRBJ2-5; TRBD1 might be the D (5 bases). CDR1 and CDR2 (germline): MNHEY, SVGEGT. Trimming stripped 6 bases from V and 4 bases from J, with 15 bases between. The CDR3 loop spans 14 amino acids. CDR3: CASRPRVGRETQYF. CDR3 sequence (DNA): TGTGCCAGCAGGCCCAGGGTAGGGCGAGAGACCCAGTACTTC.

This clonotype was recorded many times. The rearrangement joins TRBV5-8 to TRBJ1-2; no firm D call. This CDR3 region has 15 residues. Germline values: CDR1 SGHTS, CDR2 YDEGEE. V was clipped by 0 bases and J by 6 bases, with 15 bases between them. CDR3: CASSLGRLKKDGYTF. In DNA form, the CDR3 reads TGTGCCAGCAGCTTGGGACGGCTTAAGAAGGATGGCTACACCTTC.